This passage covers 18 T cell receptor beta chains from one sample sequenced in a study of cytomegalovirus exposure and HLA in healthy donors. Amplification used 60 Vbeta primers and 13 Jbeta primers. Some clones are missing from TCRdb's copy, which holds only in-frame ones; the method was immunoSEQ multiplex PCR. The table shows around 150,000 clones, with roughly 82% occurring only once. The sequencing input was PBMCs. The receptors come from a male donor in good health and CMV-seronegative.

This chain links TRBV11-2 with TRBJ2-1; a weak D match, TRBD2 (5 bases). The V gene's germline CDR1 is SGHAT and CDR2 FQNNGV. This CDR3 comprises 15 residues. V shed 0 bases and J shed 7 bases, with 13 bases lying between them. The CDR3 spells CASSLDPVGGNEQFF. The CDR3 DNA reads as TGTGCCAGCAGCTTAGATCCGGTGGGCGGGAATGAGCAGTTCTTC.

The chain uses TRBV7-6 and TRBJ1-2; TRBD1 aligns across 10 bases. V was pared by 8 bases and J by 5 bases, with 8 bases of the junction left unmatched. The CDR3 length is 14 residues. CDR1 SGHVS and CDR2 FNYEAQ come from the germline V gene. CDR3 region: CASARDRGGYGYTF. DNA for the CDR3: TGTGCCAGCGCGAGGGACAGGGGAGGGTATGGCTACACCTTC. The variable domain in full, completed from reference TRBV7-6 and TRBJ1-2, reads GAGVSQSPRYKVTKRGQDVALRCDPISGHVSLYWYRQALGQGPEFLTYFNYEAQQDKSGLPNDRFSAERPEGSISTLTIQRTEQRDSAMYRCASARDRGGYGYTFGSGTRLTVV.

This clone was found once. In DNA form, the CDR3 reads TGTGCCAGCAGCTCGGGACTAGCGCCACCTTTTCCCAAAAACATTCAGTACTTC. Translation gives CASSSGLAPPFPKNIQYF. The chain links TRBV11-2 to TRBJ2-4, with 10 bases aligning to TRBD2. The CDR3 is 18 amino acids. Trimming took 4 bases from V and 2 from J; bases not matched to a gene: 11. Per germline, CDR1 SGHAT and CDR2 FQNNGV.

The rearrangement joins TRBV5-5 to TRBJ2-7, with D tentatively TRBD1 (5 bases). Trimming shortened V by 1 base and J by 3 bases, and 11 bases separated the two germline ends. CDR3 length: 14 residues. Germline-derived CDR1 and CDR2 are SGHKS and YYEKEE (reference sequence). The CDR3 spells CASSLPDSRYEQYF. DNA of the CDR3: TGTGCCAGCAGCTTGCCCGACAGCCGCTACGAGCAGTACTTC.

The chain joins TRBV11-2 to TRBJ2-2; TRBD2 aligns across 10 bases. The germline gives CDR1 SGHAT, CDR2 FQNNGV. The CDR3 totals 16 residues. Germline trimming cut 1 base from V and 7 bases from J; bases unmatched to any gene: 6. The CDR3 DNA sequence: TGTGCCAGCAGCTTAGGAGCGGGAGGGCAAGACGGGGAGCTGTTTTTT. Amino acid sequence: CASSLGAGGQDGELFF.

Here the CDR3 reads CASSATGGTEAFF. The CDR3 nucleotides read TGCGCCAGCAGTGCGACAGGGGGGACTGAAGCTTTCTTT. This chain joins TRBV10-1 and TRBJ1-1; TRBD1 matches 9 bases. In germline, CDR1 is WNHNN, CDR2 SYGVQD (reference sequence). This CDR3 comprises 13 residues. The trim removed 4 bases at V and 5 bases at J, leaving 2 bases unmatched.

CDR3 loop: CASSEGPSGANVLTF. The DNA for the CDR3 is TGTGCCAGCAGTGAGGGCCCCTCTGGGGCCAACGTCCTGACTTTC. The chain carries TRBV6-1 and TRBJ2-6; D unresolved. V was pared by 3 bases and J by 0 bases, with 6 bases between. This CDR3 is built from 15 residues. Germline-derived CDR1 and CDR2 are MNHNS and SASEGT.

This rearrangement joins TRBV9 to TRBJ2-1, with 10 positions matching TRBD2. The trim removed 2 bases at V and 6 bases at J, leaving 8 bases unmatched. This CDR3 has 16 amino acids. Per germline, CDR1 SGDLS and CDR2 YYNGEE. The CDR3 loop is CASSVGGLAGANEQFF. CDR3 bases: TGTGCCAGCAGCGTCGGGGGGCTAGCGGGGGCCAATGAGCAGTTCTTC.

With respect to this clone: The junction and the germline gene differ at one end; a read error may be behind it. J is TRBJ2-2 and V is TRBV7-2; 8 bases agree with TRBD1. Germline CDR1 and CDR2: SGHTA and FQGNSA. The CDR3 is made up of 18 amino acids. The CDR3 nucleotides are TGTGCCAGCAGCTTAGTAGTTTACCGGACAGGGAACCCCGGGGAGCTGTTTTTT. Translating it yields CASSLVVYRTGNPGELFF.

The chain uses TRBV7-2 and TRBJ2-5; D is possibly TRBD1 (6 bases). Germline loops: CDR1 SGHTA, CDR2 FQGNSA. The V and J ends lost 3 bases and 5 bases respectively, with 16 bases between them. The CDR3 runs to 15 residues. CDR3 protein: CASSFAGAVGETQYF. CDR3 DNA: TGTGCCAGCAGCTTCGCAGGGGCCGTGGGGGAGACCCAGTACTTC.

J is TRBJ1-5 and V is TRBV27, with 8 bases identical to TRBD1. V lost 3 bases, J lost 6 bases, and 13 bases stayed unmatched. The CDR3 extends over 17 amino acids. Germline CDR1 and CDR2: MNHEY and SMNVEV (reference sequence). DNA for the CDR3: TGTGCCAGCAGTTTGGACAGGGTACTATTCGGGAGTCAGCCCCAGCATTTT. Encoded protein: CASSLDRVLFGSQPQHF.

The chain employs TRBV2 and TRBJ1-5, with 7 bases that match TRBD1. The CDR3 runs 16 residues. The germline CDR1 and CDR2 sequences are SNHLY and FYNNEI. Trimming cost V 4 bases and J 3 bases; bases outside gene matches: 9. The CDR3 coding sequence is TGTGCCAGCAGTGCAAGGTACAGGGGACTCAATCAGCCCCAGCATTTT. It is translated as CASSARYRGLNQPQHF.

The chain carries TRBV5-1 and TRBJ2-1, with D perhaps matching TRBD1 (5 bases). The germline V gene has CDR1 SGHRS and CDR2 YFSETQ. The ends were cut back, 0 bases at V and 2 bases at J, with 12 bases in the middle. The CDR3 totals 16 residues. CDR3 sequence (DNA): TGCGCCAGCAGCTTGGATTGGGGCAGCGCCTACAATGAGCAGTTCTTC. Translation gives CASSLDWGSAYNEQFF.

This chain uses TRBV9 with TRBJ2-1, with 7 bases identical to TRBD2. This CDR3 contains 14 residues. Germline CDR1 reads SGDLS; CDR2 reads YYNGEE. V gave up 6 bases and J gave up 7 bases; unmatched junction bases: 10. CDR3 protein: CASTPGEGRNEQFF. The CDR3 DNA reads TGTGCCAGCACCCCTGGGGAGGGCCGGAATGAGCAGTTCTTC.

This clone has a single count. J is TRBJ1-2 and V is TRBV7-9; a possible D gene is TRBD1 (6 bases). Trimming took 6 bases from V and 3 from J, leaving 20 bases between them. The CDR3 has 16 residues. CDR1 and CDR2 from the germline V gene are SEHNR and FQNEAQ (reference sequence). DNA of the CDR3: TGTGCCAGCAGGGAAGGAACGGACAGAGGGGACTATGGCTACACCTTC. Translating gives CASREGTDRGDYGYTF.

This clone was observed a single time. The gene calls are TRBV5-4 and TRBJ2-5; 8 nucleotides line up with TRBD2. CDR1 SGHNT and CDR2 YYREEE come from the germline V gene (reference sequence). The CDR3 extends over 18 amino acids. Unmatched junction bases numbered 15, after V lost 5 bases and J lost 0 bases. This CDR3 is CASRAGGAGAPYQETQYF. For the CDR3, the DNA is TGTGCCAGCAGAGCCGGGGGAGCGGGGGCTCCGTACCAAGAGACCCAGTACTTC.

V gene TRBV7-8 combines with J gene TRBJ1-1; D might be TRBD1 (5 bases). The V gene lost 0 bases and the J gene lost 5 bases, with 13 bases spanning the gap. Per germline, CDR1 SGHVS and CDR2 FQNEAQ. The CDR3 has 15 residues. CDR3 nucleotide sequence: TGTGCCAGCAGCTTAGCAGCGGGGGTATGGACTGAAGCTTTCTTT. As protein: CASSLAAGVWTEAFF. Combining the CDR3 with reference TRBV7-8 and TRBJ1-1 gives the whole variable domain GAGVSQSPRYKVAKRGQDVALRCDPISGHVSLFWYQQALGQGPEFLTYFQNEAQLDKSGLPSDRFFAERPEGSVSTLKIQRTQQEDSAVYLCASSLAAGVWTEAFFGQGTRLTVV.

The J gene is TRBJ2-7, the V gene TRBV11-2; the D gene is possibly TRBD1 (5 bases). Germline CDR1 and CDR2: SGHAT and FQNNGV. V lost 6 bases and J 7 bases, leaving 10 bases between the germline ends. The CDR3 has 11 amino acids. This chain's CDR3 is CASSSRGEQYF. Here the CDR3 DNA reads TGTGCCAGCAGTAGTAGGGGTGAGCAGTACTTC.